These 13 T cell receptor beta chains were all obtained from the same sample, sequenced in a study of identical twins. A single record per CDR3 protein comes from TCRdb applying MiXCR to the 5' RACE reads. Seen here are 120,000 to 150,000 distinct CDR3 sequences, around 3.6% observed once, and the top ten hold 8% to 8.5%. Sequenced: memory T cells sorted from blood. The source of these receptors is a man younger than 30 in good health.

The sample holds many counts of this clonotype. The J gene is TRBJ1-1, the V gene TRBV5-1; possible D gene TRBD1, 6 bases. V was shortened by 1 base and J by 11 bases, with 9 bases between the two germline ends. This CDR3 is built from 11 residues. CDR1 and CDR2 (germline): SGHRS, YFSETQ. CDR3: CASSLSGAAFF. Here the CDR3 DNA reads TGCGCCAGCAGCTTGTCGGGGGCGGCTTTCTTT. Complete variable domain (other parts from reference TRBV5-1 and TRBJ1-1): KAGVTQTPRYLIKTRGQQVTLSCSPISGHRSVSWYQQTPGQGLQFLFEYFSETQRNKGNFPGRFSGRQFSNSRSEMNVSTLELGDSALYLCASSLSGAAFFGQGTRLTVV.

This clonotype was seen at least ten times. The V call is TRBV12-3 or TRBV12-4, the J call TRBJ2-5, with TRBD2 as a possible D gene (6 bases). V was trimmed by 6 bases and J by 3 bases, leaving 20 bases between them. This CDR3 contains 16 residues. The CDR3 DNA is TGTGCCAGCAGCCCCCCCGGAGGGGCCCGGGAAGAGACCCAGTACTTC. Residues: CASSPPGGAREETQYF.

This clonotype was seen many times. The chain couples TRBV7-9 to TRBJ1-3; D unclear. V gave up 5 bases and J gave up 0 bases, with 8 bases separating them. CDR3 size: 14 residues. Per germline, CDR1 SEHNR and CDR2 FQNEAQ (reference sequence). The CDR3 DNA follows: TGTGCCAGCAGCCAATCTAACTCTGGAAACACCATATATTTT. Its translation: CASSQSNSGNTIYF.

This clonotype has at least ten counts. The chain has TRBV19 and TRBJ2-1, with TRBD2 as a possible D gene (7 bases). The CDR3 sequence is 11 residues long. V gave up 7 bases and J gave up 12 bases, with 13 bases separating them. The germline gives CDR1 LNHDA, CDR2 SQIVND (reference sequence). The DNA of the CDR3 is TGTGCCAGTACCGCGGGGGCGGTGCAGTTCTTC. Encoded protein: CASTAGAVQFF.

This clonotype was recorded at least ten times. The rearrangement links TRBV7-2 to TRBJ1-2, with D possibly matching TRBD1 (6 bases). Trimming removed 5 bases at V and 2 bases at J, with 15 bases between. This CDR3 is 15 amino acids long. CDR1 is SGHTA, CDR2 FQGNSA, per germline. The CDR3 here is CASSQGDRRNYGYTF. As DNA, the CDR3 is TGTGCCAGCAGCCAAGGCGACAGGCGAAACTATGGCTACACCTTC. Filled out from reference TRBV7-2 and TRBJ1-2, the complete variable domain reads GAGVSQSPSNKVTEKGKDVELRCDPISGHTALYWYRQSLGQGLEFLIYFQGNSAPDKSGLPSDRFSAERTGGSVSTLTIQRTQQEDSAVYLCASSQGDRRNYGYTFGSGTRLTVV.

In this sample, this clonotype turned up many times. The J gene is TRBJ2-6, the V gene TRBV6-5; D assignment may be TRBD1 or TRBD2 (5 bases each). Germline lookup yields CDR1 MNHEY and CDR2 SVGAGI. V lost 3 bases to trimming and J lost 0 bases, with 15 bases between them. This CDR3 region has 18 residues. The CDR3 bases are TGTGCCAGCAGTTATGGGGCAGGGACGTTCTCTGGGGCCAACGTCCTGACTTTC. Translated, it gives CASSYGAGTFSGANVLTF.

This clonotype occurred many times. V and J are TRBV20-1 and TRBJ2-1; 12 nucleotides line up with TRBD2. The CDR3 is made up of 16 amino acids. The germline CDR1 and CDR2 sequences are DFQATT and SNEGSKA (reference sequence). With 0 bases clipped from V and 7 bases from J, the junction kept 7 bases outside the gene matches. This CDR3 reads CSARDYGTSGYNEQFF. Written as DNA, the CDR3 is TGCAGTGCTAGAGACTACGGGACTAGCGGGTATAATGAGCAGTTCTTC.

This clonotype was observed a few times. This chain joins TRBV20-1 and TRBJ2-1; the D gene is possibly TRBD1 (6 bases). CDR1 is DFQATT, CDR2 SNEGSKA, per germline (reference sequence). CDR3 length: 12 amino acids. Deletions cut 6 bases from V and 11 bases from J, with 17 bases between. The CDR3 nucleotides read TGCAGTGCCGGAAGCAGGGGTATACAGCAGTTCTTC. Residues: CSAGSRGIQQFF.

This clonotype came up a few times. The chain joins TRBV28 to TRBJ1-1; D is undetermined. Trimming left V 1 base short and J 8 bases short, with 8 bases between. This CDR3 has 12 residues. CDR1 and CDR2 (germline): MDHEN, SYDVKM. CDR3 bases: TGTGCCAGCAGTTTATTCCCTGGGGAAGCTTTCTTT. Residues: CASSLFPGEAFF. The full variable domain, with the rest looked up from reference TRBV28 and TRBJ1-1, is DVKVTQSSRYLVKRTGEKVFLECVQDMDHENMFWYRQDPGLGLRLIYFSYDVKMKEKGDIPEGYSVSREKKERFSLILESASTNQTSMYLCASSLFPGEAFFGQGTRLTVV.

Here the CDR3 reads CASSPSNGRNTEAFF. The CDR3 DNA follows: TGTGCCAGCTCACCGTCGAACGGTCGGAACACTGAAGCTTTCTTT. This chain connects TRBV18 to TRBJ1-1; D call uncertain. The V and J ends lost 3 bases and 1 base respectively, with 12 bases between them. The CDR3 consists of 15 residues. Germline V gene sequence: CDR1 KGHSH, CDR2 LQKENI.

This clonotype was seen many times. The chain joins TRBV5-6 to TRBJ2-5; D gene uncertain. Trimming removed 0 bases at V and 4 bases at J, with 4 bases between. The CDR3 totals 12 residues. Germline-derived CDR1 and CDR2 are SGHDT and YYEEEE. This CDR3 is CASSLAPETQYF. Written as DNA, the CDR3 is TGTGCCAGCAGCTTGGCCCCAGAGACCCAGTACTTC.

Many counts were recorded for this clonotype. This CDR3 is CASSLVEGGGGGSYEQYF. CDR3 DNA sequence: TGTGCCAGCAGCTTAGTTGAAGGGGGCGGGGGAGGCTCCTACGAGCAGTACTTC. The V call is TRBV11-2, the J call TRBJ2-7, with D perhaps matching TRBD1 or TRBD2 (7 bases each). The CDR3 extends over 18 amino acids. With 1 base removed from V and 0 bases from J, the gap between germline ends came to 19 bases. Germline V lookup: CDR1 SGHAT, CDR2 FQNNGV. Looking up the rest from reference TRBV11-2 and TRBJ2-7 gives the full variable domain: EAGVAQSPRYKIIEKRQSVAFWCNPISGHATLYWYQQILGQGPKLLIQFQNNGVVDDSQLPKDRFSAERLKGVDSTLKIQPAKLEDSAVYLCASSLVEGGGGGSYEQYFGPGTRLTVT.

This clonotype was found many times. The chain employs TRBV6-5 and TRBJ2-5; D is unresolved. Germline CDR1 MNHEY, CDR2 SVGAGI. The CDR3 length is 12 residues. V lost 2 bases to trimming and J lost 13 bases, with 14 bases between them. In nucleotides, the CDR3 is TGTGCCAGCAGTTACACAGAAACCTCCCCGTACTTC. This gives the protein CASSYTETSPYF.